The sequence of this T cell receptor (beta chain) was determined in a study of T cells in Graves' hyperthyroidism and ophthalmopathy (dated by TCRdb to 2018 to 2020). Regarding the study in general: Peripheral blood was collected at initial diagnosis, before any treatment. To identify TCR V-J signatures that set the groups apart, the researchers used a discovery cohort of about a hundred patients, made up of some 41 with Graves' ophthalmopathy and approximately 57 with stable Graves' hyperthyroidism. Prospective prediction of ophthalmopathy was tested in an independent validation cohort of 18 to 20 hyperthyroidism patients and 15 to 17 patients who later progressed to ophthalmopathy. For training and testing, the roughly 100 patients in the discovery cohort were randomly divided in a 7:3 ratio. The study also compared thyroid tissue and blood T-cell repertoires from about six Graves' hyperthyroidism patients. After blood sampling, hyperthyroidism patients were treated with methimazole at a starting dose of 30 mg daily, and ophthalmopathy patients were treated with high-dose intravenous methylprednisolone. According to the paper, TCR Vbeta CDR3 sequencing was carried out on over 130 peripheral blood samples, which came from about 45 ophthalmopathy, some 73 hyperthyroidism and 17 progressor patients. Beyond this particular receptor, the publication reports: No statistical method was used to set the sample size in advance, and investigators knew the group allocation. Most expanded thyroid clonotypes (frequency above 0.001) were also found in blood, which suggests that blood repertoires may mirror thyroid immune responses. A model built on a 13 V-J signature distinguished ophthalmopathy from stable hyperthyroidism, reaching 85% to 90% sensitivity and about 81% specificity in cross-validation and 80%/75% in testing. In validation, the model predicted progression to ophthalmopathy with 60% to 71% sensitivity and approximately 78% specificity, a median of around 6.6 months before onset.

According to the germline V gene (reference sequence), CDR1 reads SEHNR and CDR2 reads FQNEAQ. V drops 6 bases and J drops 2 bases, leaving 14 bases in between. From its cysteine to its phenylalanine, the CDR3 spans 14 amino acids. Kept here is only the CDR3 DNA, which spans 42 bases and is read in frame from base 1. The TCR beta CDR3 regions were amplified from the RNA transcripts. A first-round RT-PCR of the TCR CDR3 used the HTBI primer set with the Qiagen OneStep RT-PCR kit. Libraries were constructed in a second round of multiplex PCR, after which size selection and purification were carried out. The libraries were sequenced on an Illumina HiSeq2000 using paired-end 100 bp reads. For the original study's pipeline: Raw data were processed with SOAPnuke, discarding reads with adapters, uncalled bases, mean Phred below 15, or no exact constant-primer or identifier match. COPE v1.2.5 was used to merge the high-quality paired reads, and each unique nucleotide sequence was defined as a clonotype. Clonotypes were aligned to IMGT TRBV, TRBD and TRBJ reference segments using MiTCR v1.1. Only V-J combinations with frequency above 0.0001, covering approximately 99% of repertoires, were analysed. A TCS score was defined as the ratio of F50 (clonal expansion) to E x V (chaos), with BLOSUM62-based TCRdist applied between CDR3 peptides within each V-J. Welch's t-statistics and random forest reduced roughly 530 V-J features to roughly 13, which were used in a naive Bayes classifier (R e1071). The similarity between thyroid and blood repertoires was quantified using the Morisita-Horn index. TCRdb reprocessing: public reads trimmed at Q25 with fastp, clones called with MiXCR, in-frame beta chains kept. CDR3 protein duplicates are merged, each entry listing the most common genes and DNA. The V and J calls and clone size are TCRdb's, not the authors'. Within this sample are about 840,000 distinct CDR3 sequences, with over 35% of them counted one time only. The ten largest clones capture 7% to 10% of the sample.

This clonotype came up a few times. The target of this receptor is not known. Base-call qualities are not available, and no considerably larger clone is one nucleotide away. Stable Graves' hyperthyroidism was defined as the absence of progression to ophthalmopathy over 18 months of follow-up. Hyperthyroidism patients were newly diagnosed, had a disease duration of under 2 months, and were aged 18 to 65 years. The study excluded patients with uncontrolled infections, other autoimmune diseases, pregnancy or lactation. Diagnoses were established on the basis of clinical symptoms, serum thyroxine and TRAb, thyroid ultrasound, and orbital computed tomography. Ficoll-Paque density gradient centrifugation was used to isolate PBMCs from about 10 ml of fresh peripheral blood. Total RNA was extracted with Trizol reagent, and quality was checked on an Agilent 2100 Bioanalyzer.

Sequenced input: blood. The chain joins TRBV7-9 to TRBJ2-7; the D gene is perhaps TRBD1 or TRBD2, each of them matching over 5 bases. The receptor was isolated from a man aged 18 to 30 with Graves' hyperthyroidism. The CDR3 protein: CASSLPRDPYEQYF. The nucleotides are TGTGCCAGCAGTTTGCCACGGGACCCCTACGAGCAGTACTTC.